This TCR beta chain was retrieved from a study of OX40 agonist ivuxolimab in advanced cancers. The method was immunoSEQ multiplex PCR; TCRdb's version includes in-frame clones alone and lacks a portion of them. The table has some 40,000 clones, about 90% seen once. V shed 2 bases, J shed 5 bases, and the junction held 9 bases outside the gene matches. Germline CDR1 reads LNHNV; CDR2 reads YYDKDF (reference sequence). The CDR3 length is 16 residues. The clonotype comes from an adult with an advanced solid tumor such as melanoma, head and neck, liver or kidney cancer. The sample was CD4+ or CD8+ T cells sorted from blood, taken in a trial of the OX40 agonist ivuxolimab. The chain combines TRBV15 with TRBJ2-3, with 8 bases matching TRBD2. The CDR3 sequence: CATSRPGLGPRDTQYF. The CDR3 nucleotides read TGTGCCACCAGCAGACCGGGACTAGGCCCCAGAGATACGCAGTATTTT.